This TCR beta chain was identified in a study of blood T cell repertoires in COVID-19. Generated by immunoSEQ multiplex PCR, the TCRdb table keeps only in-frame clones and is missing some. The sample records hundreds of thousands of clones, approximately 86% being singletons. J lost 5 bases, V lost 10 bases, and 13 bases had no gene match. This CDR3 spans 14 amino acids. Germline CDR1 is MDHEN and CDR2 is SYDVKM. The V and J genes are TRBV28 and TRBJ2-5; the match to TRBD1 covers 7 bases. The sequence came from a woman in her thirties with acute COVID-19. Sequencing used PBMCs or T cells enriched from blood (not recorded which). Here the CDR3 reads CATFQYRGGETQYF. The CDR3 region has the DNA TGTGCCACTTTCCAATACAGGGGTGGGGAGACCCAGTACTTC.